The 24 T cell receptor beta chains below were found in one sample sequenced in a study of blood T cell repertoires in COVID-19. Method: immunoSEQ multiplex PCR; TCRdb's copy keeps in-frame clones and lacks some. This sample has 350,000 or so clones, with 80% to 90% found just once. Source material: PBMCs or T cells enriched from blood (not recorded which). The receptors were sampled from a woman aged 40-49 years with acute COVID-19.

The rearrangement uses TRBV9 and TRBJ1-3; no firm D call. This CDR3 is built from 15 residues. V dropped 1 base and J dropped 3 bases, with 11 bases sitting between them. Germline CDR1 reads SGDLS; CDR2 reads YYNGEE. The CDR3 protein is CASSVRETLGNTIYF. The CDR3 DNA reads as TGTGCCAGCAGCGTACGTGAGACACTTGGAAACACCATATATTTT. The whole variable domain, remainder taken from reference TRBV9 and TRBJ1-3, is DSGVTQTPKHLITATGQRVTLRCSPRSGDLSVYWYQQSLDQGLQFLIQYYNGEERAKGNILERFSAQQFPDLHSELNLSSLELGDSALYFCASSVRETLGNTIYFGEGSWLTVV.

The chain recombines TRBV27 with TRBJ2-5, with D maybe TRBD2 (5 bases). Germline loops: CDR1 MNHEY, CDR2 SMNVEV (reference sequence). This CDR3 has 13 amino acids. V gave up 9 bases and J gave up 7 bases, with 18 bases separating them. CDR3 protein: CASSLTMAGTQYF. The CDR3 DNA sequence: TGTGCCAGTTCCCTCACGATGGCGGGGACCCAGTACTTC.

The V gene is TRBV4-3, the J gene TRBJ2-7; no reliable D call. Germline V gene lookup returns CDR1 LGHNA and CDR2 YSLEER. The CDR3 has 18 amino acids. V was trimmed by 4 bases and J by 0 bases, leaving 22 bases between them. The DNA of the CDR3 is TGCGCCAGCAGCCTCAGCGTAGGCCAAAGCGTTAGCTCCTACGAGCAGTACTTC. Its protein product is CASSLSVGQSVSSYEQYF.

V usage is TRBV14 and J usage is TRBJ1-2; no clear D gene. V lost 1 base and J 4 bases, leaving 7 bases between the germline ends. The CDR3 spans 13 residues. Germline CDR1 and CDR2: SGHDN and FVKESK. The CDR3 DNA reads as TGTGCCAGCAGCCAAGCCGGTATCTATGGCTACACCTTC. It encodes CASSQAGIYGYTF. The whole variable domain, remainder taken from reference TRBV14 and TRBJ1-2, is EAGVTQFPSHSVIEKGQTVTLRCDPISGHDNLYWYRRVMGKEIKFLLHFVKESKQDESGMPNNRFLAERTGGTYSTLKVQPAELEDSGVYFCASSQAGIYGYTFGSGTRLTVV.

This sequence joins TRBV3-1 (or the pseudogene TRBV3-2) and TRBJ1-2; a possible D gene is TRBD1 (5 bases). Trimming cost V 1 base and J 6 bases, with 12 bases left between them. CDR3 length equals 14 residues. The germline V gene has CDR1 LGHDT and CDR2 YNNKEL (reference sequence). CDR3 nucleotide sequence: TGTGCCAGCAGCCAAGCGCAGGGTGCGAATGGCTACACCTTC. This sequence encodes CASSQAQGANGYTF.

The chain couples TRBV7-3 to TRBJ2-1; D remains unclear. CDR1 is SGHTA and CDR2 is FQGTGA in the germline V gene. V was cut by 1 base and J by 6 bases, with 13 bases left in between. The CDR3 spans 15 residues. In DNA form, the CDR3 reads TGTGCCAGCAGCTTAAGTCGGGTACCCGGCAATGAGCAGTTCTTC. Translating gives CASSLSRVPGNEQFF.

The chain couples TRBV21-1 to TRBJ2-3; the table gives TRBD2 as D, unverified against the DNA. TRBV21-1 counts as a pseudogene. This CDR3 contains 20 residues. CDR3 residues: CASSKKETTGTSGSTDTQYF. The CDR3 DNA is TGTGCCAGCAGCAAAAAGGAAACCACCGGGACTAGCGGCAGCACAGATACGCAGTATTTT.

The V call is TRBV7-2, the J call TRBJ1-5, with 9 bases fitting TRBD1. CDR3 length: 16 residues. V lost 5 bases to trimming and J lost 6 bases; unmatched junction nucleotides: 11. Germline V gene lookup returns CDR1 SGHTA and CDR2 FQGNSA. CDR3 sequence (DNA): TGTGCCAGCAGCCCGAGCTCGGGGACAGGGACTCAGCCCCAGCATTTT. Residues: CASSPSSGTGTQPQHF.

The CDR3 bases are TGCGCCAGCAGCTTGGGGGCCACCCTGAGCTCTGGAAACACCATATATTTT. Protein product: CASSLGATLSSGNTIYF. V is TRBV5-1 and J is TRBJ1-3, with D unresolved. Trimming stripped 0 bases from V and 0 bases from J, with 13 bases between. Per the germline V gene, CDR1 is SGHRS and CDR2 is YFSETQ. The CDR3 contains 17 residues.

The chain uses TRBV4-1 and TRBJ2-1; no reliable D call. Trimming removed 4 bases at V and 2 bases at J, with 6 bases between. Germline CDR1 and CDR2: MGHRA and YSYEKL. CDR3 length: 13 residues. As DNA, the CDR3 is TGCGCCAGCAGCCCCGACACCTACAATGAGCAGTTCTTC. Its translation is CASSPDTYNEQFF.

The chain combines TRBV27 with TRBJ2-7; D possibly corresponds to TRBD2 (5 bases). CDR3 length equals 14 residues. CDR1 is MNHEY and CDR2 is SMNVEV in the germline V gene (reference sequence). V was trimmed by 3 bases and J by 0 bases, leaving 9 bases between them. Here the CDR3 reads CASSFRGSSYEQYF. The CDR3 region has the DNA TGTGCCAGCAGTTTTCGCGGGTCCTCCTACGAGCAGTACTTC.

The rearrangement links TRBV2 to TRBJ1-3, with unresolved D. Germline CDR1 is SNHLY and CDR2 is FYNNEI. Trimming stripped 11 bases from V and 4 bases from J, with 15 bases between. There are 13 residues in the CDR3. The CDR3 DNA reads as TGTGCCCGGAGAAAGACGGCAGGAAACACCATATATTTT. Protein product: CARRKTAGNTIYF.

V and J are TRBV16 and TRBJ1-6; D is undetermined. The CDR3 loop spans 16 amino acids. The germline CDR1 and CDR2 sequences are KGHSY and FQNENV. V was shortened by 2 bases and J by 5 bases, with 13 bases between the two germline ends. The chain's CDR3 is CASSQDTTYNNSPLHF. CDR3 coding DNA: TGTGCCAGCAGCCAAGATACAACATATAATAATTCACCCCTCCACTTT.

This clone has only a few counts. The V gene is TRBV11-3, the J gene TRBJ2-3; 7 nucleotides line up with TRBD2. V shed 3 bases and J 0 bases; nucleotides not matched to a gene: 6. Germline CDR1 and CDR2: SGHNT and YENEEA. The CDR3 is 16 residues long. CDR3 region: CASSFRGAGSTDTQYF. The DNA of the CDR3 is TGTGCCAGCAGCTTCCGGGGAGCGGGGAGCACAGATACGCAGTATTTT.

The J gene is TRBJ1-1, the V gene TRBV6-7, with D tentatively TRBD1 (6 bases). TRBV6-7 is assigned to the ORF class and has an uncertain function. This CDR3 spans 17 amino acids. The germline V and J ends were trimmed by 7 bases and 0 bases, with 21 bases remaining between them. The CDR3 here is CASTYRRRQALNTEAFF. CDR3 nucleotides: TGTGCCAGCACCTACAGGCGCAGACAGGCCCTGAACACTGAAGCTTTCTTT.

J is TRBJ2-5 and V is TRBV7-7; 11 bases match TRBD2. The CDR3 is made up of 17 amino acids. V was pared by 1 base and J by 5 bases, with 9 bases of the junction left unmatched. CDR1 is SSHAT and CDR2 is FNYEAQ in the germline V gene (reference sequence). As DNA, the CDR3 is TGTGCCAGCAGCTTAGGCGGTAGCGGGGGGGCAGGGGAGACCCAGTACTTC. It yields the protein CASSLGGSGGAGETQYF.

The chain has TRBV28 and TRBJ2-7; D gene uncertain. V lost 4 bases and J lost 12, with 16 bases in between. Germline V gives CDR1 MDHEN, CDR2 SYDVKM. The length of the CDR3 is 12 residues. The CDR3 reads CASSWMSTDMYF. CDR3 sequence (DNA): TGTGCCAGCAGTTGGATGTCGACCGACATGTACTTC.

The chain carries TRBV23-1 and TRBJ1-2, with TRBD1 identical over 8 bases. TRBV23-1 is sorted into the ORF group, with uncertain function. The V segment lost 1 base and the J segment 4 bases; nucleotides outside the gene matches: 8. The CDR3 loop spans 16 amino acids. The CDR3 bases are TGCGCCAGCAGTCAATGCAGGGGGCGATTAATCTATGGCTACACCTTC. It yields the protein CASSQCRGRLIYGYTF.

This sequence joins TRBV28 and TRBJ1-4; D remains unclear. The CDR3 consists of 17 residues. The germline gives CDR1 MDHEN, CDR2 SYDVKM. The germline V and J ends were trimmed by 2 bases and 10 bases, with 23 bases remaining between them. For the CDR3, the DNA is TGTGCCAGCAGTTTAGAATTCGTGTTGGGCGTAGGTCGAAAACTGTTTTTT. Translated: CASSLEFVLGVGRKLFF. Complete variable domain (other parts from reference TRBV28 and TRBJ1-4): DVKVTQSSRYLVKRTGEKVFLECVQDMDHENMFWYRQDPGLGLRLIYFSYDVKMKEKGDIPEGYSVSREKKERFSLILESASTNQTSMYLCASSLEFVLGVGRKLFFGSGTQLSVL.

This clone was detected only a few times. Germline and junction disagree at one end, which may indicate a read error. CDR3 loop: CASSLVGEIGIRF. The CDR3 coding sequence is TGTGCCAGCAGCTTGGTCGGGGAAATTGGGATTAGGTTT. The rearrangement links TRBV5-4 to TRBJ2-2; D perhaps matches TRBD2 (5 bases). CDR3 length equals 13 residues. The germline V gene has CDR1 SGHNT and CDR2 YYREEE (reference sequence).

The V and J genes are TRBV5-8 and TRBJ2-7; D possibly corresponds to TRBD1 (7 bases). Per the germline V gene, CDR1 is SGHTS and CDR2 is YDEGEE. V dropped 4 bases and J dropped 4 bases, with 12 bases sitting between them. This CDR3 contains 13 residues. CDR3 sequence (DNA): TGTGCCAGCAGCAAGACAGGGAGGTACGAGCAGTACTTC. Its protein product is CASSKTGRYEQYF.

V usage is TRBV19 and J usage is TRBJ2-1; 10 nucleotides line up with TRBD1. Trimming at V came to 9 bases and at J to 4 bases, leaving 9 bases not matched to a gene. The CDR3 is 15 residues long. The germline V gene encodes CDR1 LNHDA and CDR2 SQIVND (reference sequence). This CDR3 reads CASQTPGQGYNEQFF. The CDR3 DNA is TGTGCCAGCCAAACCCCGGGACAGGGGTACAATGAGCAGTTCTTC.

This chain joins TRBV7-9 and TRBJ2-1, with 10 positions matching TRBD2. Germline values: CDR1 SEHNR, CDR2 FQNEAQ (reference sequence). CDR3 length: 18 amino acids. Losses at the gene ends were 1 base for V and 5 bases for J; bases not matched to a gene: 11. As DNA, the CDR3 is TGTGCCAGCAGCTTAGTAAAAGTACTAGCGGGATTGGACAATGAGCAGTTCTTC. It is translated as CASSLVKVLAGLDNEQFF.

The chain carries TRBV27 and TRBJ1-6; no clear D gene. This CDR3 comprises 13 residues. V was shortened by 3 bases and J by 4 bases, with 4 bases between the two germline ends. The germline CDR1 and CDR2 sequences are MNHEY and SMNVEV (reference sequence). DNA of the CDR3: TGTGCCAGCAGTTTCAGATATAATTCACCCCTCCACTTT. Residues: CASSFRYNSPLHF.